One sample yielded the 21 T cell receptor beta chains listed below, sequenced in a study of T cell repertoires in cytomegalovirus infection. These receptors have no known antigen. In TCRdb, the reads were re-called with MiXCR into one record per CDR3 protein. The sample records about 470,000 distinct CDR3 sequences, roughly 43% being singletons. This specimen consisted of cultured PBMCs, obtained from culture after CMV antigen stimulation. The receptors here all came from a human donor in good health (CMV status not recorded). Some clones in this sample may be carry-over from other donors' samples.

This clonotype has just a few counts. The rearrangement links TRBV4-3 to TRBJ1-2; D perhaps matches TRBD1 (6 bases). The CDR3 spans 15 residues. Trimming shortened V by 1 base and J by 1 base, and 10 bases separated the two germline ends. The germline V gene encodes CDR1 LGHNA and CDR2 YSLEER. CDR3 residues: CASSQGTVSNYGYTF. CDR3 DNA: TGCGCCAGCAGCCAAGGGACAGTTAGTAACTATGGCTACACCTTC.

J is TRBJ1-5 and V is TRBV9; TRBD1 might be the D (5 bases). The CDR3 consists of 15 residues. The germline V gene has CDR1 SGDLS and CDR2 YYNGEE. The ends were cut back, 2 bases at V and 9 bases at J, with 18 bases in the middle. For the CDR3, the DNA is TGTGCCAGCAGCGTCGGGCTCGGGGCGCCTCGGCCCCAGCATTTT. The encoded protein is CASSVGLGAPRPQHF.

The chain has TRBV5-4 and TRBJ2-3, with 7 nucleotides matching TRBD1. Germline CDR1 and CDR2: SGHNT and YYREEE (reference sequence). The trim removed 1 base at V and 8 bases at J, leaving 7 bases unmatched. The CDR3 loop spans 14 amino acids. The chain's CDR3 is CASSLTGEGGTQYF. CDR3 coding DNA: TGTGCCAGCAGCTTGACAGGGGAAGGAGGTACGCAGTATTTT.

V gene TRBV19 combines with J gene TRBJ1-1; D unresolved. Germline lookup yields CDR1 LNHDA and CDR2 SQIVND (reference sequence). There are 14 residues in the CDR3. V shed 6 bases and J shed 3 bases, with 14 bases lying between them. The CDR3 spells CASSSRVAYTEAFF. The CDR3 nucleotides read TGTGCCAGTAGCAGCCGGGTCGCCTACACTGAAGCTTTCTTT.

This clonotype was seen many times. The rearrangement uses TRBV7-2 and TRBJ2-7, with 16 bases aligning to TRBD2. Germline V gene data show CDR1 as SGHTA and CDR2 as FQGNSA. CDR3 length: 19 residues. The V gene end was trimmed by 5 bases and the J gene end by 1 base; junction bases not matched to a gene: 11. CDR3 amino acids: CASSRPGLAGGQGSYEQYF. CDR3 nucleotides: TGTGCCAGCAGCCGTCCGGGACTAGCGGGGGGGCAGGGGTCCTACGAGCAGTACTTC.

The CDR3 reads CASSPLAGGAYEQFF. CDR3 nucleotide sequence: TGTGCCAGCAGCCCCTTAGCGGGGGGGGCCTATGAGCAGTTCTTC. The V and J genes are TRBV11-1 and TRBJ2-1, with 11 bases identical to TRBD2. The junction had 8 bases not matched to a gene; V was cut back by 5 bases and J by 8 bases. The germline gives CDR1 SGHAT, CDR2 FQDESV (reference sequence). The CDR3 loop spans 15 amino acids.

The rearrangement uses TRBV4-1 and TRBJ1-1, with 9 bases that match TRBD1. The length of the CDR3 is 15 residues. CDR1 MGHRA and CDR2 YSYEKL come from the germline V gene. Losses at the gene ends were 3 bases for V and 6 bases for J; bases not matched to a gene: 8. The CDR3 loop is CASSHGQGIKAEAFF. Written as DNA, the CDR3 is TGCGCCAGCAGCCATGGACAGGGGATTAAAGCTGAAGCTTTCTTT.

The chain carries TRBV6-1 and TRBJ1-6; D is unresolved. V was pared by 7 bases and J by 5 bases, with 12 bases between. This CDR3 has 14 residues. Germline loops: CDR1 MNHNS, CDR2 SASEGT. CDR3 DNA: TGTGCCAGCAATTTAGGGAGGGATAATTCACCCCTCCACTTT. Protein product: CASNLGRDNSPLHF.

DNA of the CDR3: TGTGCCAGCAGGTCGGCAGCCCAAGAGACCCAGTACTTC. It specifies CASRSAAQETQYF. The V call is TRBV28, the J call TRBJ2-5; D not resolved. Trimming took off 6 bases at V and 1 base at J, with 9 bases between the two ends. This CDR3 region has 13 residues. Germline V CDR1 and CDR2: MDHEN, SYDVKM.

This rearrangement joins TRBV10-3 to TRBJ2-1, with 7 bases fitting TRBD1. This CDR3 region has 13 residues. Germline V CDR1 and CDR2: ENHRY, SYGVKD. The J segment lost 6 bases and the V segment lost 6 bases, leaving 5 bases of the junction unmatched. CDR3 nucleotide sequence: TGTGCCATCAGCGGACAGGAAGGCAATGAGCAGTTCTTC. Protein sequence: CAISGQEGNEQFF.

The chain links TRBV28 to TRBJ1-5; maybe TRBD1 (6 bases). This CDR3 contains 17 residues. With 5 bases removed from V and 1 base from J, the gap between germline ends came to 18 bases. Germline CDR1 reads MDHEN; CDR2 reads SYDVKM. CDR3 amino acids: CASSPPYRVRSNQPQHF. The CDR3 DNA is TGTGCCAGCAGTCCACCGTACAGGGTCCGGAGCAATCAGCCCCAGCATTTT.

CDR3 residues: CASSYFGQSGYTF. For the CDR3, the DNA is TGTGCCAGCAGTTACTTTGGACAATCTGGCTACACCTTC. The V call is TRBV6-6, the J call TRBJ1-2; D might be TRBD1 (5 bases). The V and J ends lost 1 base and 7 bases respectively, with 10 bases between them. The CDR3 is 13 residues long. The V gene's germline CDR1 is MNHNY and CDR2 SVGAGI (reference sequence).

The chain recombines TRBV27 with TRBJ1-6; D is possibly TRBD1 (5 bases). CDR1 is MNHEY and CDR2 is SMNVEV in the germline V gene (reference sequence). This CDR3 has 13 residues. V dropped 6 bases and J dropped 8 bases, with 11 bases sitting between them. The CDR3 is CASSFRGDSPLHF. CDR3 in DNA: TGTGCCAGCAGCTTTCGAGGGGATTCACCCCTCCACTTT.

This clonotype was observed a handful of times. The chain carries TRBV6-1 and TRBJ1-4; possible D gene TRBD1, 6 bases. The CDR3 is made up of 14 amino acids. The germline gives CDR1 MNHNS, CDR2 SASEGT. V was cut by 8 bases and J by 7 bases, with 17 bases left in between. CDR3 sequence reads: CASRVGAVAEKLFF. The DNA for the CDR3 is TGTGCCAGCCGTGTGGGGGCTGTGGCTGAAAAACTGTTTTTT.

This chain links TRBV2 with TRBJ2-6; 8 positions match TRBD1. The CDR3 has 15 residues. The V segment lost 9 bases and the J segment 0 bases; nucleotides outside the gene matches: 4. Per germline, CDR1 SNHLY and CDR2 FYNNEI. The CDR3 spells CARTGAYSGANVLTF. In DNA form, the CDR3 reads TGTGCCAGGACAGGGGCCTACTCTGGGGCCAACGTCCTGACTTTC.

This clonotype was detected only once. The chain links TRBV11-2 to TRBJ2-1, with 8 nucleotides matching TRBD2. CDR3 length: 15 amino acids. Looked up from germline, CDR1 is SGHAT and CDR2 is FQNNGV. The V segment lost 5 bases and the J segment 3 bases; nucleotides outside the gene matches: 6. CDR3: CASSGLAGLYNEQFF. In nucleotides, the CDR3 is TGTGCCAGCAGCGGGCTAGCGGGCCTCTACAATGAGCAGTTCTTC.

In this sample, this clonotype turned up once. V is TRBV20-1 and J is TRBJ2-5; D is unclear. The CDR3 has 14 amino acids. Germline V CDR1 and CDR2: DFQATT, SNEGSKA (reference sequence). The germline V and J ends were trimmed by 3 bases and 3 bases, with 14 bases remaining between them. DNA of the CDR3: TGCAGTGCTAGTAGGCTCGCTTTCGAAGAGACCCAGTACTTC. Its protein is CSASRLAFEETQYF.

The chain uses TRBV7-2 and TRBJ2-2; D is possibly TRBD2 (5 bases). V was pared by 1 base and J by 7 bases, with 13 bases between. This CDR3 is built from 15 residues. Germline values: CDR1 SGHTA, CDR2 FQGNSA. The CDR3 coding sequence is TGTGCCAGCAGCTTAGGAGGGCTGGCGGGCGGGGAGCTGTTTTTT. Translation gives CASSLGGLAGGELFF.

This clonotype has a single count. In DNA form, the CDR3 reads TGTGCCAGCAGTTTTAGGGGGATGGGGGGTGGTCAGCCCCAGCATTTT. Translating it yields CASSFRGMGGGQPQHF. The chain recombines TRBV27 with TRBJ1-5; D may be TRBD1 (6 bases). Trimming stripped 3 bases from V and 6 bases from J, with 18 bases between. This CDR3 is built from 16 residues. Looked up from germline, CDR1 is MNHEY and CDR2 is SMNVEV (reference sequence).

This clonotype was found many times. The rearrangement links TRBV6-1 to TRBJ2-7; D call uncertain. Between the trimmed V and J ends, which lost 4 bases and 5 bases, there was a span of 18 bases. Germline CDR1 reads MNHNS; CDR2 reads SASEGT. The CDR3 runs 15 residues. CDR3 region: CASSVLDPTRDEQYF. In DNA form, the CDR3 reads TGTGCCAGCAGTGTACTGGACCCCACGAGAGACGAGCAGTACTTC.

This clonotype has a handful of counts. CDR3 in amino acids: CATSTSEPGLAGGVTGELFF. Written as DNA, the CDR3 is TGTGCCACCAGCACCTCCGAACCGGGACTAGCGGGGGGGGTCACCGGGGAGCTGTTTTTT. This rearrangement joins TRBV15 to TRBJ2-2, with 16 positions matching TRBD2. Per the germline V gene, CDR1 is LNHNV and CDR2 is YYDKDF (reference sequence). The CDR3 is made up of 20 amino acids. V was clipped by 4 bases and J by 4 bases; unmatched bases: 12.